What follows is one TCR beta chain and its context. Its target is unknown. PCR involved 60 Vbeta and 13 Jbeta primers. Repertoires were generated with immunoSEQ multiplex PCR, while TCRdb's copy carries only in-frame clones and drops some. The sample holds roughly 200,000 clones; about 88% are singletons and the top ten take approximately 0.31%. This record comes from a study of cytomegalovirus exposure and HLA in healthy donors. Study results and caveats: The authors listed some 150 TCR beta chains as cytomegalovirus-associated.

Looked up from germline, CDR1 is SGHRS and CDR2 is YFSETQ. With 6 bases clipped from V and 2 bases from J, the junction kept 11 bases outside the gene matches. The CDR3 loop spans 15 amino acids. V usage is TRBV5-1 and J usage is TRBJ2-7; 7 bases are a match to TRBD1. The clonotype originates from a young woman in good health and CMV-seronegative. Sample: PBMCs. CDR3 protein: CASKLTDRFPYEQYF. DNA for the CDR3: TGCGCCAGCAAACTAACGGACAGGTTCCCCTACGAGCAGTACTTC.